This T cell receptor (beta chain) was recovered during a study of T cell responses to AZD1222 COVID-19 vaccine. General study points: Nearly half of the spike-specific TCRs reportedly recognize variant regions that carry no mutations. There were mostly white British donors and more females than males, and clonal diversity was possibly underestimated. A rise in Spike-specific TCR breadth and depth followed two AZD1222 doses. There were repertoire samples only from the period after the peak T cell response.

Notes on this clone: Antigen specificity is unknown.

V gave up 6 bases and J gave up 4 bases; unmatched junction bases: 5. Germline V gene lookup returns CDR1 MDHEN and CDR2 SYDVKM. CDR3 length equals 14 residues. Produced via immunoSEQ multiplex PCR; TCRdb's table is partial and in-frame only. This sample has about 140,000 clones, with about nine tenths found just once. V is TRBV28 and J is TRBJ2-5; TRBD1 matches at 10 bases. The TCR originated in an adult in good health. The material was peripheral blood, obtained on day 0 of AZD1222 vaccination. The CDR3 sequence is CASRSDRGGETQYF. The DNA of the CDR3 is TGTGCCAGCAGGTCGGACAGGGGGGGAGAGACCCAGTACTTC. Full variable domain (remainder filled in from reference TRBV28 and TRBJ2-5): DVKVTQSSRYLVKRTGEKVFLECVQDMDHENMFWYRQDPGLGLRLIYFSYDVKMKEKGDIPEGYSVSREKKERFSLILESASTNQTSMYLCASRSDRGGETQYFGPGTRLLVL.